What follows are 20 T cell receptor beta chains derived from one specimen sequenced in a study of T cells expressing NK-cell markers. No DNA is given; TCRdb re-called the 5' RACE reads and lists each CDR3 protein once. In all, the sample yields 440,000 or so distinct CDR3 sequences. The sample comprised blood T cells: a sorted CD56 or NKG2C T cell subset, CD4+ or CD8+ T cells, or bulk PBMC T cells (not recorded which). The receptor source for this set is a woman between 18 and 70 years old in good health.

V usage is TRBV19 and J usage is TRBJ2-1; the TCRdb call, TRBD1, lacks DNA for checking. This CDR3 contains 15 residues. Germline V gene sequence: CDR1 LNHDA, CDR2 SQIVND (reference sequence). CDR3 in amino acids: CASSGADLGYNEQFF.

The chain uses TRBV7-2 and TRBJ2-5; the D gene TCRdb calls, TRBD1, cannot be checked with no DNA. The CDR3 loop spans 14 amino acids. CDR1 and CDR2 from the germline V gene are SGHTA and FQGNSA. CDR3 loop: CASSEGQARETQYF.

V gene TRBV13 combines with J gene TRBJ2-3. Germline values: CDR1 PRHDT, CDR2 FYEKMQ (reference sequence). The CDR3 extends over 15 amino acids. CDR3 loop: CASSFVWPSTDTQYF.

The rearrangement joins TRBV5-1 to TRBJ2-7; the TRBD1 assignment by TCRdb is unverifiable without DNA. The germline V gene encodes CDR1 SGHRS and CDR2 YFSETQ. CDR3 length equals 16 residues. CDR3 region: CASRWTGQGNSHEQYF. The entire variable domain, with the rest obtained from reference TRBV5-1 and TRBJ2-7, is as follows: KAGVTQTPRYLIKTRGQQVTLSCSPISGHRSVSWYQQTPGQGLQFLFEYFSETQRNKGNFPGRFSGRQFSNSRSEMNVSTLELGDSALYLCASRWTGQGNSHEQYFGPGTRLTVT.

This rearrangement joins TRBV20-1 to TRBJ2-7; TCRdb returns TRBD2, unconfirmable since there is no DNA. The CDR3 contains 15 residues. CDR1 is DFQATT and CDR2 is SNEGSKA in the germline V gene (reference sequence). The CDR3 loop reads CSILAGEAGSYEQYF.

The V call is TRBV7-2, the J call TRBJ1-1; TCRdb lists TRBD1, though no DNA is available to test this call. There are 15 residues in the CDR3. The V gene's germline CDR1 is SGHTA and CDR2 FQGNSA. The CDR3 is CASSLLGQGITEAFF.

The rearrangement joins TRBV18 to TRBJ1-5; the TCRdb call, TRBD1, lacks DNA for checking. The CDR3 spans 18 residues. The germline CDR1 and CDR2 sequences are KGHSH and LQKENI. CDR3 protein: CASSPGQGSAGSNQPQHF.

CDR3 in amino acids: CSASGSSGYTF. V usage is TRBV20-1 and J usage is TRBJ1-2; TCRdb names TRBD1, which stays unverified in the absence of DNA. CDR3 length: 11 amino acids. Germline lookup yields CDR1 DFQATT and CDR2 SNEGSKA (reference sequence).

The genes are TRBV7-9 and TRBJ2-4; TCRdb proposes TRBD1, but this gene call is untestable without DNA. The CDR3 runs to 12 residues. The germline V gene has CDR1 SEHNR and CDR2 FQNEAQ (reference sequence). CDR3 in amino acids: CASSLEGGSPRF.

The rearrangement links TRBV6-1 to TRBJ2-7; the TCRdb D gene call, TRBD2, has no DNA to confirm it. This CDR3 has 15 amino acids. The germline CDR1 and CDR2 sequences are MNHNS and SASEGT. CDR3: CASNRGLAGAYEQYF.

The chain recombines TRBV12-3 or TRBV12-4 with TRBJ1-1; TCRdb designates TRBD1, a call that cannot be tested without DNA. CDR3 size: 14 residues. This CDR3 reads CASTPTGVNTEAFF.

This chain connects TRBV11-2 to TRBJ2-2. The CDR3 length is 17 residues. Germline CDR1 reads SGHAT; CDR2 reads FQNNGV. The CDR3 spells CASSLDSSRFSVGELFF.

The chain couples TRBV12-3 or TRBV12-4 to TRBJ2-7; the TCRdb D gene call, TRBD2, has no DNA to confirm it. The CDR3 contains 15 residues. The CDR3 reads CASSLEDPTKKGQYF.

This rearrangement joins TRBV9 to TRBJ2-1; TCRdb proposes TRBD1, but this gene call is untestable without DNA. CDR3 length equals 15 residues. The germline V gene has CDR1 SGDLS and CDR2 YYNGEE. The CDR3 region is CASSPGGPRGDEQFF.

The J gene is TRBJ2-1, the V gene TRBV20-1. The CDR3 spans 13 residues. The V gene's germline CDR1 is DFQATT and CDR2 SNEGSKA (reference sequence). The CDR3 protein is CSASVPARNEQFF.

The CDR3 sequence is CASSLTWGGTYEQYF. The rearrangement links TRBV12-3 or TRBV12-4 to TRBJ2-7. CDR3 length: 15 amino acids.

The chain employs TRBV20-1 and TRBJ2-2; TCRdb's D call of TRBD2 is untestable without DNA. This CDR3 has 12 amino acids. The germline V gene has CDR1 DFQATT and CDR2 SNEGSKA (reference sequence). The CDR3: CSAPRRTGELFF.

The chain's CDR3 is CSARVIRLAETQYF. V gene TRBV20-1 combines with J gene TRBJ2-5; TCRdb calls TRBD2, which cannot be checked without DNA. This CDR3 contains 14 residues. CDR1 is DFQATT and CDR2 is SNEGSKA in the germline V gene (reference sequence).

This chain uses TRBV7-9 with TRBJ2-7; TCRdb reports TRBD1, a call that lacks DNA to check it against. Germline V gives CDR1 SEHNR, CDR2 FQNEAQ (reference sequence). This CDR3 has 15 amino acids. The CDR3 here is CASSPRDRGAYEQYF.

The CDR3 protein is CAISELAGVNEQFF. The genes are TRBV10-3 and TRBJ2-1; the D call from TCRdb, TRBD2, cannot be confirmed without DNA. Germline loops: CDR1 ENHRY, CDR2 SYGVKD. The CDR3 is 14 amino acids.